This TCR beta chain came from a study of CD8 T cells in ankylosing spondylitis. TCRdb independently ran MiXCR on the 5' RACE reads; one entry per CDR3 protein. The data show about 270,000 distinct CDR3 sequences, about 30% seen once. This clonotype originated in a male donor with ankylosing spondylitis or in good health (not recorded which). Sequences were obtained from blood, either unsorted or a sorted T cell fraction (not recorded which).

CDR3 residues: CASSFYTGIGYNEQFF. Written as DNA, the CDR3 is TGTGCCAGCAGTTTCTACACAGGTATAGGGTACAATGAGCAGTTCTTC. This chain joins TRBV27 and TRBJ2-1; the D gene is possibly TRBD1 (5 bases). Germline CDR1 and CDR2: MNHEY and SMNVEV (reference sequence). V lost 3 bases to trimming and J lost 4 bases, with 16 bases between them. The CDR3 covers 16 residues.